The 29 T cell receptor beta chains below come from one sample, sequenced in a study of blood T cells in healthy people across ages. Together with a sample-barcoded 5' primer, a J-beta primer mix was included in a second PCR lasting roughly 6 to 12 cycles. TCRdb re-derived calls from the 5' RACE reads in MiXCR, one entry per CDR3 protein. The sample shows hundreds of thousands of distinct CDR3 sequences, just over 55% of them seen only once. The material sequenced was blood. These receptors were taken from a man aged 40-49 years in good health.

The chain is built from TRBV27 and TRBJ2-7; 8 bases line up with TRBD1. Germline CDR1 and CDR2: MNHEY and SMNVEV (reference sequence). This CDR3 spans 16 amino acids. Losses at the gene ends were 6 bases for V and 4 bases for J; bases not matched to a gene: 14. This CDR3 reads CASRRWKGTGIYEQYF. As DNA, the CDR3 is TGTGCCAGCAGACGCTGGAAGGGGACAGGAATATACGAGCAGTACTTC.

The chain joins TRBV2 to TRBJ2-5, with D perhaps matching TRBD2 (6 bases). This CDR3 has 13 residues. V gave up 6 bases and J gave up 4 bases, with 12 bases separating them. Germline loops: CDR1 SNHLY, CDR2 FYNNEI. CDR3 DNA sequence: TGTGCCAGCAGGCGGGGTCAGGGAGAGACCCAGTACTTC. Encoded protein: CASRRGQGETQYF.

This clonotype was observed once. CDR3 loop: CASTDTNTIYF. The CDR3 DNA reads as TGCGCCAGCACCGATACAAACACCATATATTTT. V is TRBV10-2 and J is TRBJ1-3; D is unresolved. Trimming shortened V by 7 bases and J by 6 bases, and 7 bases separated the two germline ends. CDR1 WSHSY and CDR2 SAAADI come from the germline V gene. The CDR3 is made up of 11 amino acids.

This chain uses TRBV7-3 with TRBJ2-7; maybe TRBD1 (5 bases). V gave up 5 bases and J gave up 7 bases, with 12 bases separating them. The CDR3 contains 12 residues. The germline V gene has CDR1 SGHTA and CDR2 FQGTGA. The CDR3 protein is CASSVQGREQYF. In nucleotides, the CDR3 is TGTGCCAGCAGCGTTCAGGGTCGTGAGCAGTACTTC.

The chain uses TRBV4-1 and TRBJ1-5; 7 bases line up with TRBD1. Germline CDR1 is MGHRA and CDR2 is YSYEKL. The CDR3 is 15 residues long. The ends lost 4 bases at V and 3 bases at J; junction bases unmatched: 6. The CDR3 DNA sequence: TGCGCCAGCAGCCCCGGACAGGAGCTCAATCAGCCCCAGCATTTT. It encodes CASSPGQELNQPQHF.

V is TRBV20-1 and J is TRBJ2-7; D is unresolved. This CDR3 has 14 amino acids. Germline CDR1 DFQATT, CDR2 SNEGSKA (reference sequence). The V end was cut by 2 bases, the J end by 6 bases, with 17 bases between. The CDR3 DNA reads as TGCAGTGCTAGACTGGGCCTAGGGCCCGCCGAGCAGTACTTC. Translated, it gives CSARLGLGPAEQYF.

V gene TRBV27 combines with J gene TRBJ1-1; D remains unclear. Trimming removed 3 bases from V and 1 base from J, with 18 bases in between. CDR3 length: 17 residues. Germline values: CDR1 MNHEY, CDR2 SMNVEV (reference sequence). The CDR3 loop reads CASSFLTSQVRNTEAFF. The CDR3 DNA is TGTGCCAGCAGTTTCCTTACTTCCCAAGTGAGGAACACTGAAGCTTTCTTT.

The chain links TRBV24-1 to TRBJ2-5; D is tentatively TRBD1 or TRBD2 (5 bases each). The V gene lost 0 bases and the J gene lost 4 bases, with 14 bases spanning the gap. The CDR3 spans 16 residues. Germline CDR1 reads KGHDR; CDR2 reads SFDVKD. The DNA of the CDR3 is TGTGCCACCAGTGATTTGACCTCCGGGGCGGGAGAGACCCAGTACTTC. Amino acids: CATSDLTSGAGETQYF.

This clonotype has a handful of counts. V usage is TRBV5-1 and J usage is TRBJ2-5; 7 positions match TRBD1. This CDR3 has 19 residues. Per germline, CDR1 SGHRS and CDR2 YFSETQ. With V trimmed by 3 bases and J by 5 bases, 22 bases remained unmatched. In DNA, the CDR3 is TGCGCCAGCAGCTCGGGCCGGGGCGGAACAGGGGTAGGAGAGGAGACCCAGTACTTC. This encodes CASSSGRGGTGVGEETQYF.

This clonotype showed up just once. The chain carries TRBV6-5 and TRBJ2-7; 9 bases line up with TRBD1. V was pared by 2 bases and J by 6 bases, with 11 bases of the junction left unmatched. The germline gives CDR1 MNHEY, CDR2 SVGAGI. The CDR3 contains 16 residues. Written as DNA, the CDR3 is TGTGCCAGCAGTTACGGACCGGGACAGGGACGTTCCGAGCAGTACTTC. Translation: CASSYGPGQGRSEQYF.

The chain joins TRBV20-1 to TRBJ2-1; D gene ambiguous. The CDR3 is 16 residues long. Germline V gene lookup returns CDR1 DFQATT and CDR2 SNEGSKA (reference sequence). With 1 base removed from V and 9 bases from J, the gap between germline ends came to 22 bases. The chain's CDR3 is CSARVARASRFLEQFF. The CDR3 DNA is TGCAGTGCTAGAGTGGCTAGGGCATCGAGGTTTCTTGAGCAGTTCTTC.

This clonotype was recorded once. The chain combines TRBV10-3 with TRBJ2-2; D unclear. Trimming took off 3 bases at V and 7 bases at J, with 9 bases between the two ends. Germline V gene data show CDR1 as ENHRY and CDR2 as SYGVKD. This CDR3 is 13 amino acids long. The CDR3 region is CAISDLRDGELFF. As DNA, the CDR3 is TGTGCCATCAGTGATTTAAGGGACGGGGAGCTGTTTTTT.

The V gene is TRBV29-1, the J gene TRBJ2-6; D possibly corresponds to TRBD2 (6 bases). CDR3 length: 14 amino acids. Trimming shortened V by 4 bases and J by 2 bases, and 9 bases separated the two germline ends. Germline lookup yields CDR1 SQVTM and CDR2 ANQGSEA. Here the CDR3 DNA reads TGCAGCGTTGGCGGGGTGACTGGGGCCAACGTCCTGACTTTC. Amino acid sequence: CSVGGVTGANVLTF. Full variable domain (remainder filled in from reference TRBV29-1 and TRBJ2-6): SAVISQKPSRDICQRGTSLTIQCQVDSQVTMMFWYRQQPGQSLTLIATANQGSEATYESGFVIDKFPISRPNLTFSTLTVSNMSPEDSSIYLCSVGGVTGANVLTFGAGSRLTVL.

This clonotype was seen repeatedly, ten times or more. The chain is built from TRBV27 and TRBJ1-2; 10 positions match TRBD1. The CDR3 spans 14 residues. Germline V CDR1 and CDR2: MNHEY, SMNVEV (reference sequence). V lost 5 bases and J lost 6; bases outside the gene matches: 6. The CDR3: CASSVRDRGHGYTF. Written as DNA, the CDR3 is TGTGCCAGCAGTGTTCGGGACAGGGGACATGGCTACACCTTC.

This clonotype has ten or more counts. V is TRBV5-1 and J is TRBJ1-2; 7 bases are shared with TRBD1. Trimming at V came to 0 bases and at J to 6 bases, leaving 8 bases not matched to a gene. This CDR3 spans 15 amino acids. Germline CDR1 SGHRS, CDR2 YFSETQ. CDR3: CASSLGTGTVHGYTF. As DNA, the CDR3 is TGCGCCAGCAGCTTGGGTACAGGGACAGTCCATGGCTACACCTTC.

This clonotype showed up just a few times. The CDR3 spells CASGPIGTGAFF. In nucleotides, the CDR3 is TGCGCCAGCGGACCCATTGGGACGGGGGCTTTCTTT. The chain links TRBV5-1 to TRBJ1-1; D may be TRBD1 (5 bases). CDR1 and CDR2 (germline): SGHRS, YFSETQ. V was clipped by 7 bases and J by 11 bases, with 18 bases between them. The CDR3 runs to 12 residues.

This clonotype appeared once. This chain links TRBV9 with TRBJ2-2; 11 nucleotides match TRBD2. Germline V CDR1 and CDR2: SGDLS, YYNGEE. J was trimmed by 7 bases and V by 4 bases; bases with no gene match: 6. The CDR3 loop spans 15 amino acids. DNA for the CDR3: TGTGCCAGCAGCAATAGCGGGGGGGCCTACGGGGAGCTGTTTTTT. Translation: CASSNSGGAYGELFF.

The chain couples TRBV29-1 to TRBJ2-1, with D hard to call. The assigned J gene may be wrong: the sequence end matches TRBJ2-7 better. Germline-derived CDR1 and CDR2 are SQVTM and ANQGSEA. This CDR3 has 12 residues. The CDR3 here is CSVNSGYNEQYF. DNA of the CDR3: TGCAGCGTGAACTCCGGGTACAATGAGCAGTACTTC.

This clonotype was seen more than once but under ten times. The chain is built from TRBV29-1 and TRBJ2-3; no reliable D call. The CDR3 is 14 amino acids. Trimming took off 8 bases at V and 2 bases at J, with 17 bases between the two ends. Germline V gene lookup returns CDR1 SQVTM and CDR2 ANQGSEA. In DNA form, the CDR3 reads TGCAGCTTCCGCTATGGCAGTCTCACAGATACGCAGTATTTT. Protein product: CSFRYGSLTDTQYF.

The V gene is TRBV5-1, the J gene TRBJ2-5; TRBD1 agrees at 8 bases. The CDR3 consists of 15 residues. Trimming removed 1 base from V and 5 bases from J; junction bases left unmatched: 7. CDR1 and CDR2 (germline): SGHRS, YFSETQ. CDR3 DNA: TGCGCCAGCAGCTTGAGACGGACAGGGTTGGAGACCCAGTACTTC. This encodes CASSLRRTGLETQYF. The full variable domain, rest sourced from reference TRBV5-1 and TRBJ2-5, is KAGVTQTPRYLIKTRGQQVTLSCSPISGHRSVSWYQQTPGQGLQFLFEYFSETQRNKGNFPGRFSGRQFSNSRSEMNVSTLELGDSALYLCASSLRRTGLETQYFGPGTRLLVL.

This clonotype occurred a few times. The CDR3 sequence is CASSKERQGETQYF. CDR3 DNA sequence: TGTGCCAGCAGCAAGGAAAGGCAGGGGGAGACCCAGTACTTC. The chain has TRBV4-2 and TRBJ2-5, with a tentative D call TRBD1 (6 bases). CDR1 is LGHNA and CDR2 is YNFKEQ in the germline V gene. V dropped 5 bases and J dropped 5 bases, with 15 bases sitting between them. The CDR3 sequence is 14 residues long.

The CDR3: CASSLASWADTQYF. The CDR3 DNA reads as TGTGCCAGCAGCTTGGCTAGTTGGGCGGATACGCAGTATTTT. The chain combines TRBV5-5 with TRBJ2-3; D remains ambiguous. The CDR3 is made up of 14 amino acids. Per the germline V gene, CDR1 is SGHKS and CDR2 is YYEKEE (reference sequence). Trimming shortened V by 0 bases and J by 6 bases, and 11 bases separated the two germline ends. The full variable domain, completed using reference TRBV5-5 and TRBJ2-3, is DAGVTQSPTHLIKTRGQQVTLRCSPISGHKSVSWYQQVLGQGPQFIFQYYEKEERGRGNFPDRFSARQFPNYSSELNVNALLLGDSALYLCASSLASWADTQYFGPGTRLTVL.

This clonotype was detected a few times. The chain carries TRBV29-1 and TRBJ2-1; 7 bases agree with TRBD1. There are 14 residues in the CDR3. Germline lookup yields CDR1 SQVTM and CDR2 ANQGSEA. With V trimmed by 7 bases and J by 4 bases, 10 bases remained unmatched. This chain's CDR3 is CSEKTGTDYNEQFF. CDR3 bases: TGCAGCGAGAAGACCGGGACAGATTACAATGAGCAGTTCTTC.

V usage is TRBV2 and J usage is TRBJ2-3; D perhaps matches TRBD2 (6 bases). Germline CDR1 and CDR2: SNHLY and FYNNEI. The V end was cut by 4 bases, the J end by 6 bases, with 14 bases between. The CDR3 loop spans 14 amino acids. The CDR3 coding sequence is TGTGCCAGCAGTGCAGCCCCAGGGAGGGATACGCAGTATTTT. Protein: CASSAAPGRDTQYF.

V gene TRBV6-2 or TRBV6-3 combines with J gene TRBJ2-1; a weak D match, TRBD1 (5 bases). V lost 0 bases to trimming and J lost 4 bases, with 10 bases between them. This CDR3 region has 15 residues. The germline CDR1 and CDR2 sequences are MNHEY and SVGEGT. This CDR3 is CASSYSPRQYNEQFF. CDR3 in DNA: TGTGCCAGCAGTTACTCTCCACGACAGTACAATGAGCAGTTCTTC.

This clonotype was seen only once. The gene calls are TRBV7-2 and TRBJ1-1; tentatively, D is TRBD1 (5 bases). From germline, CDR1 is SGHTA and CDR2 FQGNSA. Trimming stripped 8 bases from V and 0 bases from J, with 10 bases between. This CDR3 is 13 amino acids long. This chain's CDR3 is CASLGALNTEAFF. In nucleotides, the CDR3 is TGTGCCAGCTTAGGGGCACTGAACACTGAAGCTTTCTTT.

The V and J genes are TRBV6-5 and TRBJ1-1, with a possible D match to TRBD1 (6 bases). Trimming cost V 9 bases and J 0 bases, with 14 bases left between them. The germline V gene encodes CDR1 MNHEY and CDR2 SVGAGI. The length of the CDR3 is 14 residues. The CDR3 reads CASRRGDMNTEAFF. The CDR3 DNA reads TGTGCCAGTCGAAGGGGGGACATGAACACTGAAGCTTTCTTT.

The genes are TRBV6-2 or TRBV6-3 and TRBJ2-1; 11 bases fit TRBD2. CDR3 length equals 16 residues. Trimming cost V 5 bases and J 3 bases; bases outside gene matches: 6. Germline CDR1 and CDR2: MNHEY and SVGEGT. The CDR3 spells CASSLIAGGYYNEQFF. For the CDR3, the DNA is TGTGCCAGCAGTCTAATAGCGGGAGGGTACTACAATGAGCAGTTCTTC.

The chain links TRBV21-1 to TRBJ2-7; TRBD2, the table's D call, was not compared with the DNA. The J call is doubtful: the DNA matches TRBJ2-5 better. TRBV21-1 is annotated as a pseudogene. The CDR3 covers 18 residues. The DNA of the CDR3 is TGTGCCAGCAGCAAATCTCCCGGGACTAGCGGGGGGAGTGAGACCCAGTACTTC. This sequence encodes CASSKSPGTSGGSETQYF.